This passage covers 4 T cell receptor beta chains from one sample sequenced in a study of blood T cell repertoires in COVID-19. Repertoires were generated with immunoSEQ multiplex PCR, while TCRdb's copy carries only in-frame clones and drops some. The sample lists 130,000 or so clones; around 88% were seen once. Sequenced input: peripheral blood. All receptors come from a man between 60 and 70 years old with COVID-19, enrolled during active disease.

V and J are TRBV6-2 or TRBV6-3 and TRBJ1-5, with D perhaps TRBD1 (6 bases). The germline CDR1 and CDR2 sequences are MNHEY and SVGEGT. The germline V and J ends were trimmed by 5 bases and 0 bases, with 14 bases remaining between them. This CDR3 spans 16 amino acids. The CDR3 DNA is TGTGCCAGCAGTCTAAGGACAGCATATAGCAATCAGCCCCAGCATTTT. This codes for CASSLRTAYSNQPQHF.

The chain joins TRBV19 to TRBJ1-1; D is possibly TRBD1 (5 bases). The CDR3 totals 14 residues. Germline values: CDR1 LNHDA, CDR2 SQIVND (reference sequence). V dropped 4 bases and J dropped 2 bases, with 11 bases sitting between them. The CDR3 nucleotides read TGTGCCAGTAGTACCCCGGGACTAAACACTGAAGCTTTCTTT. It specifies CASSTPGLNTEAFF.

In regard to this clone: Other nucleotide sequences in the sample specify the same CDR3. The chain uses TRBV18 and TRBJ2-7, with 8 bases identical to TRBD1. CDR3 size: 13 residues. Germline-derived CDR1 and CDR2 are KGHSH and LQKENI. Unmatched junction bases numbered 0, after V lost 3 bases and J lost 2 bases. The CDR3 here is CASSPDRAYEQYF. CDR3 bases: TGTGCCAGCTCACCGGACAGGGCCTACGAGCAGTACTTC.

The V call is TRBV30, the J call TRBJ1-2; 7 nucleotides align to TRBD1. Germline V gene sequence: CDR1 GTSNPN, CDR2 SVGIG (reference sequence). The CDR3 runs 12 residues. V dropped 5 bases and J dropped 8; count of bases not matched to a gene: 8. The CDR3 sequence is CAWGNRGGGYTF. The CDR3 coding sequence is TGTGCCTGGGGAAACAGGGGTGGAGGCTACACCTTC.